This T cell receptor beta chain was sequenced in a study of read filtering for tumor transcriptome and immune sequencing. The overall study: Revised staging placed 8 or 9 patients in R-ISS I, about 16 in II, more than 5 in III. The study, taken as a whole, reports: RNA-seq captured clonotypes less deeply and reliably than IR-seq. Approximately 80% of IR-seq clonotypes had one read, totaling about 4% of reads; RNA-seq: 74.6% and 44.6%.

Molecular barcoded adaptors covering alpha/delta and beta/gamma chains were used on approximately 400 ng RNA. Using its own MiXCR run on the reads, TCRdb lists one record per CDR3 protein. The profile shows 20,000 or so distinct CDR3 sequences, roughly 23% of them singletons. This clonotype is medium-sized within its sample. Its antigen is unidentified. This CDR3 region has 13 residues. V was trimmed by 5 bases and J by 5 bases, leaving 13 bases between them. Germline V gene sequence: CDR1 MDHEN, CDR2 SYDVKM. The V call is TRBV28, the J call TRBJ2-7; D not certain. The TCR originated in a donor at least 40 years old with multiple myeloma. The sequenced material came from a population of CD138-negative cells sorted from bone marrow. This chain's CDR3 is CASSVRTANEQYF. CDR3 bases: TGTGCCAGCAGTGTACGGACCGCCAACGAGCAGTACTTC.